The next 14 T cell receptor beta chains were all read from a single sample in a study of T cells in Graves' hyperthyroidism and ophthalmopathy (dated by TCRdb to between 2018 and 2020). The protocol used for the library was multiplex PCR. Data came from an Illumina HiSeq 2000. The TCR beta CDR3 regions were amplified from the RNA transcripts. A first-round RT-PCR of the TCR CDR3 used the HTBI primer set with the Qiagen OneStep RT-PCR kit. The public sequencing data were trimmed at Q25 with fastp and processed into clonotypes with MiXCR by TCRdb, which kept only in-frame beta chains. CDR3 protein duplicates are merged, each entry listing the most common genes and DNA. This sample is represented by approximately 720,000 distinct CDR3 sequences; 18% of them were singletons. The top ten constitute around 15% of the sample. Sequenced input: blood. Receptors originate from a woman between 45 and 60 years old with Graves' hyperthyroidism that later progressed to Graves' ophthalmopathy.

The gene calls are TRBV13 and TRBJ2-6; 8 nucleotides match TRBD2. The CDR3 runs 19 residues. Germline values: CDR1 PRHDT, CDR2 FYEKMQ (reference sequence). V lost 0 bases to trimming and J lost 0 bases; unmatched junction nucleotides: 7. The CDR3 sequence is CASSLGLAGGLSGANVLTF. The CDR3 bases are TGTGCCAGCAGCTTAGGTCTCGCGGGGGGACTCTCTGGGGCCAACGTCCTGACTTTC.

The CDR3 loop reads CASSEAPTSNQPQHF. CDR3 nucleotides: TGTGCCAGCAGTGAAGCCCCTACTAGCAATCAGCCCCAGCATTTT. The V call is TRBV6-1, the J call TRBJ1-5; D ambiguous. Trimming took 0 bases from V and 0 from J, leaving 6 bases between them. CDR3 length: 15 amino acids. Germline assignment: CDR1 MNHNS and CDR2 SASEGT.

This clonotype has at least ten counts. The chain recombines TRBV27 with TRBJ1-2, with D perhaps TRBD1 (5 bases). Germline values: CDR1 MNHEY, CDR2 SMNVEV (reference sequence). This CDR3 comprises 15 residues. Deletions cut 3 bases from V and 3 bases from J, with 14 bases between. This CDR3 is CASSFRQGHYYGYTF. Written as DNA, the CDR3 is TGTGCCAGCAGTTTCAGGCAGGGTCATTACTATGGCTACACCTTC.

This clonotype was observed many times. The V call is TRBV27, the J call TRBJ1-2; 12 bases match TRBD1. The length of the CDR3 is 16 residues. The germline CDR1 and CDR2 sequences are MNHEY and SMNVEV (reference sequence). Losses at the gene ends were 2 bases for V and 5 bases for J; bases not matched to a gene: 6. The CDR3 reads CASSLKGQGAQYGYTF. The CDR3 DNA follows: TGTGCCAGCAGTTTAAAGGGACAGGGGGCACAATATGGCTACACCTTC.

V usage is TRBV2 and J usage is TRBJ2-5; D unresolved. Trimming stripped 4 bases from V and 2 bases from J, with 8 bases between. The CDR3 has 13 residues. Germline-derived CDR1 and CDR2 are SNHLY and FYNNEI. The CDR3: CASSGAVQETQYF. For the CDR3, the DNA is TGTGCCAGCAGTGGGGCGGTACAAGAGACCCAGTACTTC.

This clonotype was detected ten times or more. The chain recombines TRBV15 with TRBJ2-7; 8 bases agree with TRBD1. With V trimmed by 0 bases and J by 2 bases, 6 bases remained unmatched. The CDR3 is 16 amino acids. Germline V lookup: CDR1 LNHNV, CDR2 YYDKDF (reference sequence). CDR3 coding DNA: TGTGCCACCAGCAGAGAATCCGGGACAGGCACCTACGAGCAGTACTTC. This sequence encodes CATSRESGTGTYEQYF.

CDR3 sequence (DNA): TGTGCCAGCAGTTCACAGGGATCTTGGGGCTACACCTTC. It translates to CASSSQGSWGYTF. This chain connects TRBV6-1 to TRBJ1-2; possibly TRBD1 for D (6 bases). Looked up from germline, CDR1 is MNHNS and CDR2 is SASEGT. The CDR3 is made up of 13 amino acids. V gave up 5 bases and J gave up 8 bases, with 15 bases separating them.

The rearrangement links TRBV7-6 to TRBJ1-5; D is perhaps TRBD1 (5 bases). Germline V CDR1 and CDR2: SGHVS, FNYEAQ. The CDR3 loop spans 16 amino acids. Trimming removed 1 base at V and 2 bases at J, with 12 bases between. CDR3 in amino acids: CASSLGRGIGNQPQHF. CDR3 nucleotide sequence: TGTGCCAGCAGCTTAGGGAGGGGTATTGGCAATCAGCCCCAGCATTTT. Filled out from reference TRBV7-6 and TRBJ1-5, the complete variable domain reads GAGVSQSPRYKVTKRGQDVALRCDPISGHVSLYWYRQALGQGPEFLTYFNYEAQQDKSGLPNDRFSAERPEGSISTLTIQRTEQRDSAMYRCASSLGRGIGNQPQHFGDGTRLSIL.

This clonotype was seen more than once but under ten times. The CDR3 reads CASSPGSLGDSYNEQFF. For the CDR3, the DNA is TGTGCCAGTAGTCCCGGGTCTTTAGGAGATTCCTACAATGAGCAGTTCTTC. The chain recombines TRBV19 with TRBJ2-1; no clear D gene. The germline CDR1 and CDR2 sequences are LNHDA and SQIVND (reference sequence). This CDR3 contains 17 residues. Trimming stripped 5 bases from V and 1 base from J, with 18 bases between.

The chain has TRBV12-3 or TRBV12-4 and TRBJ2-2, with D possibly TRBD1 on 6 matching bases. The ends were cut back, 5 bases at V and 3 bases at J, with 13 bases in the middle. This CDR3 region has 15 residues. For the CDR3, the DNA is TGTGCCAGCAGTCAAACAGGACAGTACACCGGGGAGCTGTTTTTT. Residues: CASSQTGQYTGELFF.

CDR3 DNA sequence: TGCGCCAGCAGCCAAGATAGGGGGTCTCCAGAGACCCAGTACTTC. As protein: CASSQDRGSPETQYF. The chain carries TRBV4-1 and TRBJ2-5, with D possibly TRBD1 on 6 matching bases. CDR3 length equals 15 residues. Trimming removed 0 bases from V and 4 bases from J, with 12 bases in between. CDR1 is MGHRA and CDR2 is YSYEKL in the germline V gene.

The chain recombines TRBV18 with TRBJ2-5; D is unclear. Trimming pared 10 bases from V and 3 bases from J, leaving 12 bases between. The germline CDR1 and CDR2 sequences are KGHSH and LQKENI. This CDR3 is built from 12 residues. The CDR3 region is CANSPGEETQYF. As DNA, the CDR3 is TGTGCCAACTCCCCTGGGGAAGAGACCCAGTACTTC.

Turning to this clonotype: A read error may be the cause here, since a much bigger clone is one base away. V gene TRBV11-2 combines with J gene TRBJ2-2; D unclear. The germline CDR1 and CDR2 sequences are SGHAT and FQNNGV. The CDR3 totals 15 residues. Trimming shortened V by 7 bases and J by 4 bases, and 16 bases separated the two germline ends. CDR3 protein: CASNFNAFRTGELFF. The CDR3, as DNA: TGTGCCAGCAACTTTAATGCATTTCGCACCGGGGAGCTGTTTTTT.

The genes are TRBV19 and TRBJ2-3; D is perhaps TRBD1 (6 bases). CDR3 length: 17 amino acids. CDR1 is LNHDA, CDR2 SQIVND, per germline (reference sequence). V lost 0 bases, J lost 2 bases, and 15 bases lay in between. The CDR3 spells CASSIDLRTEVTDTQYF. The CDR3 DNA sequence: TGTGCCAGTAGTATAGATCTTCGGACAGAAGTCACAGATACGCAGTATTTT.